The present T cell receptor (beta chain) was sequenced within a study of CD8 T cells in ankylosing spondylitis (dated by TCRdb to about 2017). Looking at the study overall: To find TCR variants linked to disease, the study profiled T cell receptor beta repertoires in ankylosing spondylitis patients and healthy donors. The full study cohort comprised 25 or so ankylosing spondylitis patients and roughly 110 healthy donors. Peripheral blood was sampled, and synovial fluid was additionally collected from ankylosing spondylitis patients. Overall results and qualifications from the work: Some motif variants had previously been reported in the synovial fluid and blood of reactive arthritis patients, which suggests shared mechanisms of disease initiation. Blood from ankylosing spondylitis patients appeared to be characterized by a TCR beta motif composed of eight highly homologous amino acid variants. The disease-linked clones had a CD8+ phenotype and were found at relatively low frequencies in peripheral blood. Significant enrichment of the disease-linked clones was reported in matched synovial fluid samples from ankylosing spondylitis patients.

At the junction V is shortened by 1 base and J by 1 base, with 8 bases in between. The CDR3 spans 15 residues, from the cysteine through the phenylalanine. CDR3 DNA is the only sequence kept; it has 45 bases, read in frame from the first base. Reading the germline V gene gives CDR1 SGDLS and CDR2 YYNGEE. The sample holds many counts of this clonotype. What this receptor recognizes is not known. No base-level quality is on record; no much larger clone is a single base apart. TCRdb records Illumina HiSeq 2500 as the sequencer. TCR beta libraries were prepared by quantitative 5'-RACE with molecular barcodes. Per the source publication's procedure: A new computational method based on a probabilistic model of VDJ rearrangement was used to identify disease-linked TCR variants. TCRdb applied fastp at Q25 and MiXCR to the public reads, then kept only in-frame beta chains. Rows merge per CDR3 protein into single entries with the most common DNA and genes. In this record, the V and J calls reflect TCRdb's handling and not the investigators' own analysis. For this sample there are about 39,000 distinct CDR3 sequences; less than 4% appear just once. 2.5% to 3.5% of the sample goes to the ten largest clones.

Rearrangement joined TRBV9 to TRBJ2-2; the D gene is possibly TRBD2, with 6 bases matching. This receptor was taken from a male donor with ankylosing spondylitis or in good health (not recorded which). Sequenced input: blood, either unsorted or a sorted T cell fraction (not recorded which). The DNA is as follows: TGTGCCAGCAGCGTAATTAGCGGGAACACCGGGGAGCTGTTTTTT. It encodes CASSVISGNTGELFF.